Presented here are 12 T cell receptor beta chains from one specimen sequenced in a study of T cell repertoires in cytomegalovirus infection (dated by TCRdb to the late 2010s). Sequencing used an Illumina HiSeq 1500. TCRdb passed the public sequencing reads through fastp at Q25 and MiXCR, retaining productive beta sequences. CDR3 protein sequences are deduplicated, and each keeps its most common genes and DNA. Within this sample are 450,000 to 600,000 distinct CDR3 sequences, with around 11% of them counted one time only. The ten largest clones capture 10% of the sample. Sequenced sample: PBMCs. These TCRs come from a human donor in good health (CMV status not recorded). Some clones in this sample may be carry-over from other donors' samples.

In its sample, this clonotype was seen once. A clone one base away is much larger, so this may be a read error. The V gene is TRBV24-1, the J gene TRBJ2-3; D could derive from TRBD1 or TRBD2 (5 bases each). The V gene lost 4 bases and the J gene lost 6 bases, with 16 bases spanning the gap. The length of the CDR3 is 15 residues. From germline, CDR1 is KGHDR and CDR2 SFDVKD. The DNA for the CDR3 is TGTGCCACCAGTGACCCCAATTCGGGACCGGATACGCAGTATTTT. It is translated as CATSDPNSGPDTQYF.

This clonotype has at least ten counts. The CDR3 region has the DNA TGCGCCAGCAGCTTGGGGGACCTCAACATTCAGTACTTC. This gives the protein CASSLGDLNIQYF. The chain has TRBV5-1 and TRBJ2-4; D assignment may be TRBD1 or TRBD2 (5 bases each). The CDR3 covers 13 residues. Germline loops: CDR1 SGHRS, CDR2 YFSETQ. The ends were cut back, 0 bases at V and 7 bases at J, with 8 bases in the middle. Looking up the rest from reference TRBV5-1 and TRBJ2-4 gives the full variable domain: KAGVTQTPRYLIKTRGQQVTLSCSPISGHRSVSWYQQTPGQGLQFLFEYFSETQRNKGNFPGRFSGRQFSNSRSEMNVSTLELGDSALYLCASSLGDLNIQYFGAGTRLSVL.

This clonotype occurred many times. The V gene is TRBV7-2, the J gene TRBJ1-1; D is unresolved. The V end was cut by 5 bases, the J end by 6 bases, with 19 bases between. CDR1 and CDR2 (germline): SGHTA, FQGNSA. The CDR3 totals 15 residues. This chain's CDR3 is CASSIRGLVIAEAFF. The CDR3 DNA sequence: TGTGCCAGCAGCATCCGTGGATTAGTAATTGCTGAAGCTTTCTTT.

This clonotype was counted ten times or more. This chain connects TRBV2 to TRBJ1-4, with D possibly TRBD1 on 5 matching bases. This CDR3 has 13 residues. V was cut by 6 bases and J by 12 bases, with 17 bases left in between. CDR1 and CDR2 (germline): SNHLY, FYNNEI. The CDR3 spells CASRKEGGTELFF. The DNA for the CDR3 is TGTGCCAGCAGGAAGGAGGGAGGGACGGAACTGTTTTTT.

This clonotype was seen repeatedly, ten times or more. The chain has TRBV6-5 and TRBJ1-2; 7 bases are shared with TRBD1. The V segment lost 6 bases and the J segment 6 bases; nucleotides outside the gene matches: 10. The CDR3 has 14 amino acids. Germline V gene data show CDR1 as MNHEY and CDR2 as SVGAGI. In nucleotides, the CDR3 is TGTGCCAGCAGACCCGGGACAGCTTGGCATGGCTACACCTTC. It translates to CASRPGTAWHGYTF.

There are a few counts of this clonotype. The CDR3 loop reads CASTLTGFGEKLFF. The DNA of the CDR3 is TGTGCCAGCACCCTAACAGGGTTTGGTGAAAAACTGTTTTTT. V and J are TRBV12-3 or TRBV12-4 and TRBJ1-4; tentative D call: TRBD1 (6 bases). CDR3 size: 14 residues. The V end was cut by 7 bases, the J end by 7 bases, with 16 bases between.

The sample holds a few counts of this clonotype. This chain joins TRBV19 and TRBJ2-1, with 7 bases lining up with TRBD1. Germline V gene sequence: CDR1 LNHDA, CDR2 SQIVND (reference sequence). CDR3 length equals 16 residues. V lost 5 bases and J lost 6; bases outside the gene matches: 13. CDR3 residues: CASSVSGGNRRNEQFF. The CDR3 DNA is TGTGCCAGTAGTGTCTCAGGGGGAAACCGTCGCAATGAGCAGTTCTTC.

This clonotype was counted ten times or more. The V and J genes are TRBV6-1 and TRBJ1-2; D unclear. CDR1 MNHNS and CDR2 SASEGT come from the germline V gene. This CDR3 spans 13 amino acids. Trimming took off 5 bases at V and 7 bases at J, with 14 bases between the two ends. The CDR3 loop is CASSYDPESGYTF. Written as DNA, the CDR3 is TGTGCCAGCAGTTATGATCCAGAAAGTGGCTACACCTTC.

This clonotype was counted only a few times. V and J are TRBV12-3 or TRBV12-4 and TRBJ1-6; D remains ambiguous. The V gene lost 5 bases and the J gene lost 8 bases, with 7 bases spanning the gap. CDR3 length: 12 amino acids. The DNA of the CDR3 is TGTGCCAGCAGTGCAGGATATTCACCCCTCCACTTT. It is translated as CASSAGYSPLHF.

This clonotype was seen repeatedly, ten times or more. The chain uses TRBV7-3 and TRBJ2-1, with TRBD2 matching 7 bases. V gave up 1 base and J gave up 6 bases; unmatched junction bases: 6. The CDR3 spans 15 residues. Germline V gene sequence: CDR1 SGHTA, CDR2 FQGTGA. This CDR3 reads CASSLRGLVGNEQFF. The CDR3 DNA sequence: TGTGCCAGCAGCTTAAGAGGACTAGTAGGCAATGAGCAGTTCTTC.

This clonotype was found many times. This chain links TRBV6-1 with TRBJ2-3; 8 bases fit TRBD2. Germline values: CDR1 MNHNS, CDR2 SASEGT. CDR3 length: 14 residues. The ends lost 8 bases at V and 0 bases at J; junction bases unmatched: 4. As DNA, the CDR3 is TGTGCCAGCGAGGAGCGGGGGAGCACAGATACGCAGTATTTT. It encodes CASEERGSTDTQYF.

The rearrangement joins TRBV9 to TRBJ2-2; tentative D call: TRBD2 (5 bases). V lost 4 bases and J 1 base, leaving 11 bases between the germline ends. Germline loops: CDR1 SGDLS, CDR2 YYNGEE. CDR3 length: 15 residues. The DNA of the CDR3 is TGTGCCAGCAGCCTCCGACGGGGGAACACCGGGGAGCTGTTTTTT. It translates to CASSLRRGNTGELFF.